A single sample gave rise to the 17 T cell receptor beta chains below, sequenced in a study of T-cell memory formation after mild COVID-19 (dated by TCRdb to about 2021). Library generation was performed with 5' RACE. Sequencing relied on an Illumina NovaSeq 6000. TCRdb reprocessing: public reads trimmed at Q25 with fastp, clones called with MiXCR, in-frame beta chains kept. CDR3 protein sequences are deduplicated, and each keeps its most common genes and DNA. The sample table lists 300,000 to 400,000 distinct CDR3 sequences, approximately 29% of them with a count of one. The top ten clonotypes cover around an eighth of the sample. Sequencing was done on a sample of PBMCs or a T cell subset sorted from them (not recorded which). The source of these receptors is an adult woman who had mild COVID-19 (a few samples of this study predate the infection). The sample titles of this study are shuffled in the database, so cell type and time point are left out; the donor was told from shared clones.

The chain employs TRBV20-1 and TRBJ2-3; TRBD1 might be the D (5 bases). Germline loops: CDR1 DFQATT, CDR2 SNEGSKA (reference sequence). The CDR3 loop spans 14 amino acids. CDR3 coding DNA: TGCAGCCAGAGTAAGGGGTGGGGCACAGATACGCAGTATTTT. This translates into CSQSKGWGTDTQYF.

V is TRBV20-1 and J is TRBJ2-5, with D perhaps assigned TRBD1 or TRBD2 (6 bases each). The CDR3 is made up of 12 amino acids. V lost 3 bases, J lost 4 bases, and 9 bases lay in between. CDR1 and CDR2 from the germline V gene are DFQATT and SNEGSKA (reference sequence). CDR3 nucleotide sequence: TGCAGTGCTAGCGGGGGCCGAGAGACCCAGTACTTC. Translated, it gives CSASGGRETQYF.

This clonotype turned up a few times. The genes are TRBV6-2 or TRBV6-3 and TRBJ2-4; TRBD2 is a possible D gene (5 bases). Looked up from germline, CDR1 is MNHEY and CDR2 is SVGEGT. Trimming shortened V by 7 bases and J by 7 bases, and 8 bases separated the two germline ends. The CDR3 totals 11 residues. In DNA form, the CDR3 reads TGTGCCAGCATAGGCGGGAACATTCAGTACTTC. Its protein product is CASIGGNIQYF.

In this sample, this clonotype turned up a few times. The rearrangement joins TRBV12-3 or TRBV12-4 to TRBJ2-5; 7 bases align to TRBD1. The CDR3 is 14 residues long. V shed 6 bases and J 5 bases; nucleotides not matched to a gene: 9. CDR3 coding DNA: TGTGCCAGCAGCCGTAGACAGGGCGGGGAGACCCAGTACTTC. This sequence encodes CASSRRQGGETQYF.

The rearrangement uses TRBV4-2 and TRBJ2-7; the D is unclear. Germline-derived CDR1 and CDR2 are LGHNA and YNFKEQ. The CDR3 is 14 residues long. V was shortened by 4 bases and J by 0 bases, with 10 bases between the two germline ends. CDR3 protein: CASSREESSYEQYF. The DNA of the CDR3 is TGTGCCAGCAGCCGCGAGGAAAGCTCCTACGAGCAGTACTTC.

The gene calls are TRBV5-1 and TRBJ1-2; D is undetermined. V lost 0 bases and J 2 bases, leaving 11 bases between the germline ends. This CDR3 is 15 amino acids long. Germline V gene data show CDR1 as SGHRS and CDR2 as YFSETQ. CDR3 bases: TGCGCCAGCAGCTTGGATCTTGTGACAAACTATGGCTACACCTTC. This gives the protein CASSLDLVTNYGYTF.

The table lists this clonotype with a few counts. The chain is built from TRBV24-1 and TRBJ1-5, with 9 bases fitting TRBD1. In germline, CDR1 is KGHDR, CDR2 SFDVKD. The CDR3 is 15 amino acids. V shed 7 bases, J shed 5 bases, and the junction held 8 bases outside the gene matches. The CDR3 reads CATSSRTGGDQPQHF. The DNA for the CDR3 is TGTGCCACCAGCAGTCGTACAGGGGGCGATCAGCCCCAGCATTTT.

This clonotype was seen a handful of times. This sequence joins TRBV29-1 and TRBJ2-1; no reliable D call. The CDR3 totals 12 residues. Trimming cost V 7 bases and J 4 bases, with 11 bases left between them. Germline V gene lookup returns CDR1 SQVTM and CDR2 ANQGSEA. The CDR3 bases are TGCAGCGCCACTCTAGGGTACAATGAGCAGTTCTTC. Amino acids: CSATLGYNEQFF.

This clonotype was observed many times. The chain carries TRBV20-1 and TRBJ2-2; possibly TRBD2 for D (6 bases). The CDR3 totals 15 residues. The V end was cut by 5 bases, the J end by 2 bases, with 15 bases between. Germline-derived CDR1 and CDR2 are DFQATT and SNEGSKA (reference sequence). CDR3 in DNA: TGCAGTGCTCCAGCGGGTCTCCAAAACACCGGGGAGCTGTTTTTT. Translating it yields CSAPAGLQNTGELFF.

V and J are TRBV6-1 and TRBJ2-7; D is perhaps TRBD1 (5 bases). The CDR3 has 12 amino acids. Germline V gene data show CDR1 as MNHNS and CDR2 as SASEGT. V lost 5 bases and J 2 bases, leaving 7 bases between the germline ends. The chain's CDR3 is CASSRQTYEQYF. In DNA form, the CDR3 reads TGTGCCAGCAGTAGACAGACCTACGAGCAGTACTTC.

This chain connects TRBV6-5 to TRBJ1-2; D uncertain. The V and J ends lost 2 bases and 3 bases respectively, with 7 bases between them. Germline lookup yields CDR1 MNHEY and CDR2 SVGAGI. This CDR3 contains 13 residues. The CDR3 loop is CASSYGPYYGYTF. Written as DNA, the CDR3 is TGTGCCAGCAGTTACGGGCCCTACTATGGCTACACCTTC.

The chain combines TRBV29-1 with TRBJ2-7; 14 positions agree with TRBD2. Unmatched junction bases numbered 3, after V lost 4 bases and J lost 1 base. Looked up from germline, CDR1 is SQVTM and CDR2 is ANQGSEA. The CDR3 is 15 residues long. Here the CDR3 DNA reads TGCAGCGTTGTGGGACTAGCGGGAGTATCCTACGAGCAGTACTTC. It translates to CSVVGLAGVSYEQYF.

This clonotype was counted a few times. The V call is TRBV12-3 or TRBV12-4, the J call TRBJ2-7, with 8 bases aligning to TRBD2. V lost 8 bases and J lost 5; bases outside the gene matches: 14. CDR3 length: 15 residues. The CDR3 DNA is TGTGCCAGCGCCTCTCTCGGGGGGGGCCTTGACGAGCAGTACTTC. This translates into CASASLGGGLDEQYF.

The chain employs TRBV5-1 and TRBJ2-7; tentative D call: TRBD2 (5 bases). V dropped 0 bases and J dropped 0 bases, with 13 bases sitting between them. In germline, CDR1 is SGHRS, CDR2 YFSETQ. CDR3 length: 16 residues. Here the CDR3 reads CASSLGTTSPSYEQYF. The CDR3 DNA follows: TGCGCCAGCAGCTTGGGCACAACTAGTCCCTCCTACGAGCAGTACTTC.

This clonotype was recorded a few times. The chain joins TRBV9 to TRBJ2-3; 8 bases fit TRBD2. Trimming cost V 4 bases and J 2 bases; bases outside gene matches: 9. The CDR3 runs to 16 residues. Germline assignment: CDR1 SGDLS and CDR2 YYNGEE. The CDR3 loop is CASSPWTSRNTDTQYF. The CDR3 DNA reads TGTGCCAGCAGCCCCTGGACTAGCAGAAACACAGATACGCAGTATTTT.

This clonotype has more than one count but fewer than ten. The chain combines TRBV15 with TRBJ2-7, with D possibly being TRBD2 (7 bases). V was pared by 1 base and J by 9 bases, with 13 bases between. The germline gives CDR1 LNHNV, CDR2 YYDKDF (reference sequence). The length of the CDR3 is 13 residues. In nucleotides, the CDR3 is TGTGCCACCAGCAGAGGTTCCGGGGGGCTGCAGTACTTC. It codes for CATSRGSGGLQYF.

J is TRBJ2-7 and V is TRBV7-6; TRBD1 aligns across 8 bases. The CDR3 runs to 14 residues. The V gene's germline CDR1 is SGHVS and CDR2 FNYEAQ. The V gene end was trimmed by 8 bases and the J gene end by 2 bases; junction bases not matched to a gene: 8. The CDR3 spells CASAPGQATYEQYF. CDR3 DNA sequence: TGTGCCAGCGCACCGGGACAGGCCACCTACGAGCAGTACTTC. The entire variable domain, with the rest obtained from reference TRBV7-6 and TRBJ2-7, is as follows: GAGVSQSPRYKVTKRGQDVALRCDPISGHVSLYWYRQALGQGPEFLTYFNYEAQQDKSGLPNDRFSAERPEGSISTLTIQRTEQRDSAMYRCASAPGQATYEQYFGPGTRLTVT.